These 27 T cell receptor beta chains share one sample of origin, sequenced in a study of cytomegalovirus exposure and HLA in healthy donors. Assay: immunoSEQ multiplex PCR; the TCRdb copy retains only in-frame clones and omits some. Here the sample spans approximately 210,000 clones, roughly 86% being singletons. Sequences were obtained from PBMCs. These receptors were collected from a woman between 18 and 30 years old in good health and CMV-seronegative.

CDR3 amino acids: CASSVTTGTVEAFF. The DNA for the CDR3 is TGTGCCAGCAGCGTAACTACAGGGACCGTGGAAGCTTTCTTT. The chain joins TRBV9 to TRBJ1-1; the D gene is possibly TRBD1 (6 bases). V lost 1 base and J lost 8, with 15 bases in between. The CDR3 is 14 amino acids. Germline values: CDR1 SGDLS, CDR2 YYNGEE.

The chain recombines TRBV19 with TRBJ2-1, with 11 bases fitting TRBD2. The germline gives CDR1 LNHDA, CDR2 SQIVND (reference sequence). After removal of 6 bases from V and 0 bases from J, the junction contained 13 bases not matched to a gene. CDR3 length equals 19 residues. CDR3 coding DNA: TGTGCCAGTAGCCCTCTAGCGGGGGGTCATCGGAGCTCCTACAATGAGCAGTTCTTC. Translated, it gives CASSPLAGGHRSSYNEQFF.

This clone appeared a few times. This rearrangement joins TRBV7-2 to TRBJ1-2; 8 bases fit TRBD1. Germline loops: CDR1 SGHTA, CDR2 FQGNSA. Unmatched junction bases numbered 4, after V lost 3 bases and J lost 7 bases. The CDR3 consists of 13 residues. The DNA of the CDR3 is TGTGCCAGCAGCTTGCCGCAGGGGGCTGGCTACACCTTC. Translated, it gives CASSLPQGAGYTF. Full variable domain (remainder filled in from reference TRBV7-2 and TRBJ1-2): GAGVSQSPSNKVTEKGKDVELRCDPISGHTALYWYRQSLGQGLEFLIYFQGNSAPDKSGLPSDRFSAERTGGSVSTLTIQRTQQEDSAVYLCASSLPQGAGYTFGSGTRLTVV.

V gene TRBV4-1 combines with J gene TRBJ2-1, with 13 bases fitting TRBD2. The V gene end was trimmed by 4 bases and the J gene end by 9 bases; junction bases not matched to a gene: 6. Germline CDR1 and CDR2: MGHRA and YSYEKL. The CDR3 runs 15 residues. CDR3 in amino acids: CASSPLAGGPVEQFF. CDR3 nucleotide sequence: TGCGCCAGCAGCCCACTAGCGGGGGGGCCCGTTGAGCAGTTCTTC.

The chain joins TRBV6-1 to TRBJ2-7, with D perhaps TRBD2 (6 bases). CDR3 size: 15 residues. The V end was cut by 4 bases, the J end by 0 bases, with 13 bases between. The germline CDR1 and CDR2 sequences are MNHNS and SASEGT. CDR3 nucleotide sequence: TGTGCCAGCAGTGTCGGAGTGGGGGGCTCCTACGAGCAGTACTTC. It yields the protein CASSVGVGGSYEQYF.

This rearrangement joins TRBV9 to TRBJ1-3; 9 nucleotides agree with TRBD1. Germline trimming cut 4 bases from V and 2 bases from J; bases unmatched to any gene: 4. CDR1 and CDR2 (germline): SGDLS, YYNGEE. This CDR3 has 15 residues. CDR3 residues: CASSTRQGAGNTIYF. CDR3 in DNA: TGTGCCAGCAGCACCCGACAGGGGGCTGGAAACACCATATATTTT.

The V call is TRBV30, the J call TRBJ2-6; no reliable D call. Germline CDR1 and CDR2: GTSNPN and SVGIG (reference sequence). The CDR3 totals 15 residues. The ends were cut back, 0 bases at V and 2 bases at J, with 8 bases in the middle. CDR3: CAWSVGGAGANVLTF. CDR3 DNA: TGTGCCTGGAGTGTAGGTGGAGCTGGGGCCAACGTCCTGACTTTC.

The CDR3 protein is CATRSGTGISYEQYF. The CDR3 region has the DNA TGTGCCACCAGGTCCGGGACAGGGATCTCCTACGAGCAGTACTTC. This chain connects TRBV10-3 to TRBJ2-7; 9 bases are a match to TRBD1. This CDR3 contains 15 residues. V shed 10 bases and J 0 bases; nucleotides not matched to a gene: 10. Germline CDR1 is ENHRY and CDR2 is SYGVKD.

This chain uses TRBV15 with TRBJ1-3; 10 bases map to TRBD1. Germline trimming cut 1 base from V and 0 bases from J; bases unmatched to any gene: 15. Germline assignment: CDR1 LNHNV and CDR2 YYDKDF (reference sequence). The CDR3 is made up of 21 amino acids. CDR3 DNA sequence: TGTGCCACCAGCAGAGTATCCGACCGGGACAGGGGTTTTCTCTCTGGAAACACCATATATTTT. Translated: CATSRVSDRDRGFLSGNTIYF.

This CDR3 reads CASSQGTGLAVHYEQYF. In DNA form, the CDR3 reads TGTGCCAGCAGCCAAGGAACCGGACTAGCGGTTCACTACGAGCAGTACTTC. The V gene is TRBV4-2, the J gene TRBJ2-7; TRBD2 aligns across 10 bases. Trimming removed 1 base from V and 3 bases from J; junction bases left unmatched: 9. CDR3 size: 17 residues. In germline, CDR1 is LGHNA, CDR2 YNFKEQ.

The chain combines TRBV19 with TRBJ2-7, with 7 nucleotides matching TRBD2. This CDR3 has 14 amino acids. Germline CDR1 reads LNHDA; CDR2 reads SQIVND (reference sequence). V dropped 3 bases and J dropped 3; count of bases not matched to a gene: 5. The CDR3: CASSMRGKDYEQYF. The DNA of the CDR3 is TGTGCCAGTAGTATGCGGGGGAAGGACTACGAGCAGTACTTC.

This CDR3 is CASSQRDSSYEQYF. CDR3 bases: TGTGCCAGCAGCCAACGGGACTCTTCCTACGAGCAGTACTTC. The rearrangement links TRBV7-2 to TRBJ2-7, with D perhaps TRBD2 (6 bases). Germline V gene lookup returns CDR1 SGHTA and CDR2 FQGNSA. The length of the CDR3 is 14 residues. Trimming took off 5 bases at V and 1 base at J, with 12 bases between the two ends. The full variable domain, in which reference TRBV7-2 and TRBJ2-7 provide the parts outside the CDR3, is GAGVSQSPSNKVTEKGKDVELRCDPISGHTALYWYRQSLGQGLEFLIYFQGNSAPDKSGLPSDRFSAERTGGSVSTLTIQRTQQEDSAVYLCASSQRDSSYEQYFGPGTRLTVT.

This CDR3 is CASRSGTSYETQYF. As DNA, the CDR3 is TGTGCCAGCAGGTCCGGGACTAGCTATGAGACCCAGTACTTC. The chain links TRBV5-8 to TRBJ2-5, with 9 bases aligning to TRBD2. The CDR3 has 14 residues. The J segment lost 5 bases and the V segment lost 5 bases, leaving 7 bases of the junction unmatched. CDR1 and CDR2 (germline): SGHTS, YDEGEE.

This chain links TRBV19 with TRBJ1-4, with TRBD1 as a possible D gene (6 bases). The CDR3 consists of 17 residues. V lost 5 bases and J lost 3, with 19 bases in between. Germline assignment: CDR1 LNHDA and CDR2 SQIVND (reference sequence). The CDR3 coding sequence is TGTGCCAGTAGTCCCGGGATTACAGGGCCGGCTAATGAAAAACTGTTTTTT. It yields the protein CASSPGITGPANEKLFF.

The CDR3 region is CASSKRASGGTEAFF. Written as DNA, the CDR3 is TGTGCCAGTAGTAAGAGAGCTTCGGGGGGCACTGAAGCTTTCTTT. This rearrangement joins TRBV19 to TRBJ1-1, with D tentatively TRBD1 (5 bases). The CDR3 spans 15 residues. V shed 4 bases and J shed 4 bases, with 16 bases lying between them. Germline V gives CDR1 LNHDA, CDR2 SQIVND (reference sequence).

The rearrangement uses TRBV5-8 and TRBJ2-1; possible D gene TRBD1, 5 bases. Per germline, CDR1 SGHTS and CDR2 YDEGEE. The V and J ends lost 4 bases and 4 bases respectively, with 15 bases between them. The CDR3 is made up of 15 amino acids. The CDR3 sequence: CASSPDSSNYNEQFF. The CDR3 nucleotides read TGTGCCAGCAGCCCAGACAGTAGCAATTACAATGAGCAGTTCTTC. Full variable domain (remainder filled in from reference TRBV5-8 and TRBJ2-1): EAGVTQSPTHLIKTRGQQATLRCSPISGHTSVYWYQQALGLGLQFLLWYDEGEERNRGNFPPRFSGRQFPNYSSELNVNALELEDSALYLCASSPDSSNYNEQFFGPGTRLTVL.

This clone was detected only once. The CDR3 protein is CASTLGPQGMTDTQYF. CDR3 bases: TGTGCCAGCACACTCGGTCCACAGGGTATGACAGATACGCAGTATTTT. This chain links TRBV5-4 with TRBJ2-3; D possibly corresponds to TRBD1 (6 bases). The CDR3 length is 16 residues. Germline V CDR1 and CDR2: SGHNT, YYREEE (reference sequence). Trimming pared 6 bases from V and 3 bases from J, leaving 20 bases between.

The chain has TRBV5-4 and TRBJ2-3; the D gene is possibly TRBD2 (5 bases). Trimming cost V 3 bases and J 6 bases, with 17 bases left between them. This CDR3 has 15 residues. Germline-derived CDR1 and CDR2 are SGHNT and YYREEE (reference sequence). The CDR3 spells CASSSPAGPADTQYF. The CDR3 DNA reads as TGTGCCAGCAGCTCGCCGGCGGGCCCGGCGGATACGCAGTATTTT.

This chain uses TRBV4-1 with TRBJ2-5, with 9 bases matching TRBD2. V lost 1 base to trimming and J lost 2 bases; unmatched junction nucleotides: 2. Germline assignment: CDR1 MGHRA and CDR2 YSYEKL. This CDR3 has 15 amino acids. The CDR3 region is CASSQGTSGQETQYF. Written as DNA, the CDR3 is TGCGCCAGCAGCCAAGGAACTAGCGGGCAAGAGACCCAGTACTTC.

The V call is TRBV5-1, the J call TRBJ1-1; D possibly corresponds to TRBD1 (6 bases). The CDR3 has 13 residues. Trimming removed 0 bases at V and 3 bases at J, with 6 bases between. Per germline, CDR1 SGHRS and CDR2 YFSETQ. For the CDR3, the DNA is TGCGCCAGCAGCTTGGGACAGGACACTGAAGCTTTCTTT. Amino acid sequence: CASSLGQDTEAFF.

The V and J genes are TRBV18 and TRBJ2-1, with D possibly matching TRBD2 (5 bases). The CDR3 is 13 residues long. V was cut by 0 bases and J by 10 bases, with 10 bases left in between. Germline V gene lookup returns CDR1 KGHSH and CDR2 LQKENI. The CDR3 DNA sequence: TGTGCCAGCTCACCACCGGGAGACGGGGAGCAGTTCTTC. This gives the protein CASSPPGDGEQFF.

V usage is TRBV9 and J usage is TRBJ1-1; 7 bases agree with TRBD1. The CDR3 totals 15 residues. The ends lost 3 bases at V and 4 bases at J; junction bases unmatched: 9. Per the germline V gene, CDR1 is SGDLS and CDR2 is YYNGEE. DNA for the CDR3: TGTGCCAGCAGCGCTTCGGGGACAGCTTCCACTGAAGCTTTCTTT. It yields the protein CASSASGTASTEAFF. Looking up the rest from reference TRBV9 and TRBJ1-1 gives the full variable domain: DSGVTQTPKHLITATGQRVTLRCSPRSGDLSVYWYQQSLDQGLQFLIQYYNGEERAKGNILERFSAQQFPDLHSELNLSSLELGDSALYFCASSASGTASTEAFFGQGTRLTVV.

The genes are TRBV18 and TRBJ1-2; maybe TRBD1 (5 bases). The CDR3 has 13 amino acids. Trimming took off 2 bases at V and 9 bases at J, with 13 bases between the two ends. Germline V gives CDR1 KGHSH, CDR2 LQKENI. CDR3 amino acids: CASSPREGFSYTF. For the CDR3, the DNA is TGTGCCAGCTCACCAAGGGAGGGGTTTAGCTACACCTTC.

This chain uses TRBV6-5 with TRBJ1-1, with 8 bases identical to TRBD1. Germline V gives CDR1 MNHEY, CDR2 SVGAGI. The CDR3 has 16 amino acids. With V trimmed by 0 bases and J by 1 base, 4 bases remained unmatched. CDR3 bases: TGTGCCAGCAGTTACTCTTCGACAGGGGCGAACACTGAAGCTTTCTTT. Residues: CASSYSSTGANTEAFF.

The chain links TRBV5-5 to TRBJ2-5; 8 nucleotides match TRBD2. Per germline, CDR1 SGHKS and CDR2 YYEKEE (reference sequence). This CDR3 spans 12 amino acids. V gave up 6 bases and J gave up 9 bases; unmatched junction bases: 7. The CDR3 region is CASTFPGGPQYF. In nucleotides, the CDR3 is TGTGCCAGCACCTTCCCGGGGGGGCCCCAGTACTTC.

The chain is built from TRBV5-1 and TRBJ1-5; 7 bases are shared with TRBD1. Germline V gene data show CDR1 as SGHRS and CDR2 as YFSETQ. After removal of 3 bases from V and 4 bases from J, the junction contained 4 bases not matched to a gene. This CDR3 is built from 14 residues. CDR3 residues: CASSYGTANQPQHF. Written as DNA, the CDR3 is TGCGCCAGCAGCTACGGGACAGCAAATCAGCCCCAGCATTTT.

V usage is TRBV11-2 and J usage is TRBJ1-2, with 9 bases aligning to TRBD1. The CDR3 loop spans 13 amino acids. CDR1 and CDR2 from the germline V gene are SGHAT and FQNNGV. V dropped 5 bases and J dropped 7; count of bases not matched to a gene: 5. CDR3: CASSPRQGGGYTF. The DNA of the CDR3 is TGTGCCAGCAGCCCCAGACAGGGGGGTGGCTACACCTTC.